One sample yielded the 10 T cell receptor beta chains listed below, sequenced in a study of cytomegalovirus exposure and HLA in healthy donors. Primers: 60 Vbeta forward and 13 Jbeta reverse. Generated by immunoSEQ multiplex PCR, the TCRdb table keeps only in-frame clones and is missing some. The sample yields just over 150,000 clones, about 75% seen once. Material: PBMCs. These TCRs come from a female donor in good health and CMV-seronegative.

About this clone itself: An end of the junction does not agree with germline; a read error may underlie this. The rearrangement uses TRBV29-1 and TRBJ1-1; D ambiguous. Germline CDR1 reads SQVTM; CDR2 reads ANQGSEA. The CDR3 consists of 11 residues. Written as DNA, the CDR3 is TGCAGCGGTGAAACGAGGACTGAAGCTTTCTTT. It specifies CSGETRTEAFF.

This chain joins TRBV5-1 and TRBJ1-3; 8 bases are a match to TRBD1. The germline CDR1 and CDR2 sequences are SGHRS and YFSETQ. J gave up 4 bases and V 4 bases, and 10 bases lay outside the gene matches. The CDR3 is 16 residues long. The CDR3 here is CASSTAGGASGNTIYF. The CDR3 DNA is TGCGCCAGCAGCACGGCAGGGGGCGCATCGGGAAACACCATATATTTT.

The gene calls are TRBV4-1 and TRBJ2-1, with D hard to call. V lost 4 bases, J lost 3 bases, and 10 bases lay in between. This CDR3 contains 14 residues. Per germline, CDR1 MGHRA and CDR2 YSYEKL. CDR3 loop: CASSRDSRYNEQFF. The CDR3 bases are TGCGCCAGCAGCCGTGACTCCCGCTACAATGAGCAGTTCTTC.

This clone was detected only a few times. The gene calls are TRBV5-5 and TRBJ2-3; D gene unclear. The CDR3 consists of 13 residues. Per the germline V gene, CDR1 is SGHKS and CDR2 is YYEKEE (reference sequence). The V and J ends lost 4 bases and 3 bases respectively, with 9 bases between them. This CDR3 is CASSPPPTDTQYF. The CDR3, as DNA: TGTGCCAGCAGCCCCCCCCCGACAGATACGCAGTATTTT.

A single count supports this clone. The chain employs TRBV5-1 and TRBJ2-3; unclear D gene. Trimming removed 0 bases at V and 2 bases at J, with 10 bases between. From germline, CDR1 is SGHRS and CDR2 YFSETQ. The CDR3 spans 15 residues. The CDR3 region is CASSLVAVVTDTQYF. As DNA, the CDR3 is TGCGCCAGCAGCTTGGTGGCAGTCGTCACAGATACGCAGTATTTT. The whole variable domain, remainder taken from reference TRBV5-1 and TRBJ2-3, is KAGVTQTPRYLIKTRGQQVTLSCSPISGHRSVSWYQQTPGQGLQFLFEYFSETQRNKGNFPGRFSGRQFSNSRSEMNVSTLELGDSALYLCASSLVAVVTDTQYFGPGTRLTVL.

The J gene is TRBJ1-4, the V gene TRBV15; D is possibly TRBD1 (6 bases). CDR3 length: 16 amino acids. V lost 3 bases to trimming and J lost 6 bases, with 17 bases between them. The germline V gene has CDR1 LNHNV and CDR2 YYDKDF (reference sequence). DNA of the CDR3: TGTGCCACCAGCAGCGGACAAACAGGGAGTTATGAAAAACTGTTTTTT. Protein sequence: CATSSGQTGSYEKLFF.

This clone came up a few times. The rearrangement uses TRBV6-5 and TRBJ2-7; the match to TRBD2 covers 12 bases. Losses at the gene ends were 5 bases for V and 6 bases for J; bases not matched to a gene: 5. There are 14 residues in the CDR3. CDR1 MNHEY and CDR2 SVGAGI come from the germline V gene. CDR3 sequence: CASSRTSGVGEQYF. CDR3 nucleotide sequence: TGTGCCAGCAGTCGGACTAGCGGGGTCGGCGAGCAGTACTTC.

The rearrangement links TRBV5-1 to TRBJ1-1; a weak D match, TRBD1 (6 bases). Germline V gives CDR1 SGHRS, CDR2 YFSETQ. V dropped 4 bases and J dropped 3 bases, with 13 bases sitting between them. This CDR3 spans 14 amino acids. CDR3 nucleotides: TGCGCCAGCAGCCGCACAGGGTTGGACACTGAAGCTTTCTTT. Protein: CASSRTGLDTEAFF.

This rearrangement joins TRBV29-1 to TRBJ1-2; D uncertain. V shed 5 bases and J shed 9 bases, with 7 bases lying between them. The germline V gene encodes CDR1 SQVTM and CDR2 ANQGSEA. The CDR3 spans 9 residues. The DNA for the CDR3 is TGCAGCGTTAGCCCGAGCTACACCTTC. Protein sequence: CSVSPSYTF.

This clone has more than one count but fewer than ten. The V and J genes are TRBV5-4 and TRBJ1-6; 12 nucleotides agree with TRBD1. Germline lookup yields CDR1 SGHNT and CDR2 YYREEE (reference sequence). This CDR3 is 15 amino acids long. Trimming took 4 bases from V and 8 from J; bases not matched to a gene: 4. The CDR3 DNA follows: TGTGCCAGCAGCGGGGACAGGGGGCTTTATTCACCCCTCCACTTT. This gives the protein CASSGDRGLYSPLHF.